This TCR beta chain was obtained from a study of blood T cell repertoires in COVID-19 (dated by TCRdb to 2020 to 2021). General notes on the study: Samples covering the acute and convalescent phases of COVID-19 were provided by collaborators in the United States, Italy and Spain. Where available, HLA class I and class II types were obtained from metadata supplied by the sample provider rather than from assay-based typing. The dataset comprised deeply sampled blood TCRbeta repertoires from subjects exposed to, actively infected with, or recovered from COVID-19. The sample metadata nearly always contained a de-identified subject ID, COVID-19 status, age in years and sex. Samples were obtained from the ongoing ImmuneRACE study (first 160 participants) and from 1,254 subjects provided by 6 global collaborators. The repertoires were released in a freely available public database meant as a resource for research on the immune response to SARS-CoV-2. The prospective study material was composed of cDNA or gDNA derived from T cells, B-cell-depleted T cells, or PBMCs.

The immunoSEQ Assay, a bias-controlled multiplex PCR, was used to amplify TCRbeta CDR3 regions from genomic DNA. The study's processing was this. Within the assay, amplification of reference gene primers was used to estimate how many nucleated cells each sample contained. Sequence reads were collapsed and filtered to measure the absolute abundance of every unique TCRbeta CDR3 rearrangement. For each sample, productive Simpson clonality was calculated by taking the square root of Simpson's diversity index across productive rearrangements. The immuneACCESS repertoire file appears here via TCRdb, limited to in-frame rearrangements. These files lack a portion of the clones; in checked studies, under half of the deficit traces to unresolved V genes, and the cause of the others is not known. The V and J calls and clone size come from that table; D and trimming were worked out from the DNA. The sample table lists approximately 200,000 clones, around 84% of them with a count of one. The ten largest clonotypes hold 15% to 20% of the sample.

Inclusive of the bounding cysteine and phenylalanine, the CDR3 is 14 residues long. Only the CDR3 region is kept as DNA, spanning 42 bases read in frame from base 1. V is cut by 4 bases and J by 3 bases, and the space between the germline ends is 13 bases. The germline V gene (reference sequence) specifies LGHDT as CDR1 and YNNKEL as CDR2. In the prospective study, participants were roughly 18 to 95 years old, resided in 24 geographic areas of the United States, and were enrolled through a virtual design. In the prospective study, cohorts were assigned on the basis of participant-reported clinical history obtained from a screening survey and a study questionnaire. Recovered participants in ImmuneRACE Cohort 3 were defined by two consecutive negative NP/OP PCR tests, clearance by a healthcare professional, or resolution of symptoms. In the prospective study, mobile phlebotomists collected whole blood, serum and a nasopharyngeal or oropharyngeal swab from each participant. Participants in the prospective study had the option to provide additional blood draws and questionnaires over a roughly 2-month period. Blood samples from the prospective study were shipped frozen or at room temperature prior to DNA extraction.

Findings and caveats that apply to the study as a whole: The amount of clinical and demographic metadata varied by source and participant and was provided uncurated.

To note about this clone: Its antigen is currently not known. No much larger clone exists at a distance of one base, and base qualities are not known.

Sequenced material: PBMCs or T cells enriched from blood (not recorded which). This sequence was found in a man aged 35-49 years who had recovered from COVID-19. The chain couples TRBV3-1 (or the pseudogene TRBV3-2) to TRBJ2-7; a tentative D match to TRBD2 spans 5 bases. The DNA is as follows: TGTGCCAGCAGCCGAGGAAGTGGGAGCTACGAGCAGTACTTC. Translated, it reads CASSRGSGSYEQYF.